The clone carrying this TCR beta chain occurred many times. CDR1 DFQATT and CDR2 SNEGSKA come from the germline V gene (reference sequence). The CDR3 is 16 amino acids. V was clipped by 3 bases and J by 2 bases, with 14 bases between them. This sample was taken from a study of T cells in Graves' hyperthyroidism and ophthalmopathy. The TCR beta CDR3 regions underwent amplification using RNA transcripts as the source. Using the HTBI primer set, a first-round RT-PCR was run on the TCR CDR3. TCRdb called the multiplex PCR reads again in MiXCR, with one record for every CDR3 protein. The table records around 620,000 distinct CDR3 sequences, 40% to 55% of them present only once. Any patient presenting with uncontrolled infection, other autoimmune disease, pregnancy or lactation was left out.

The sequencing input was peripheral blood or thyroid tissue (not recorded which). J is TRBJ2-6 and V is TRBV20-1, with D maybe TRBD2 (6 bases). The receptor was isolated from an adult woman with Graves' disease, either hyperthyroidism or ophthalmopathy (not recorded which). CDR3 amino acids: CSARSPPGAGANVLTF. CDR3 coding DNA: TGCAGTGCTAGGAGTCCCCCGGGGGCTGGGGCCAACGTCCTGACTTTC.